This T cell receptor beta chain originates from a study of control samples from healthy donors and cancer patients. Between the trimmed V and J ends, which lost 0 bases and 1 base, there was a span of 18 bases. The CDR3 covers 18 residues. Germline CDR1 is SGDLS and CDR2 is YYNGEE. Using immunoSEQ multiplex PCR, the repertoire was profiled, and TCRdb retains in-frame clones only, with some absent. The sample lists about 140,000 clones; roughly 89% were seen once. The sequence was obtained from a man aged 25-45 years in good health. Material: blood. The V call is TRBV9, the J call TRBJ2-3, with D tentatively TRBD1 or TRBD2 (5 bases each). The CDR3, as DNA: TGTGCCAGCAGCGTAGACGGGGACGGATTGTCTGGCACAGATACGCAGTATTTT. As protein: CASSVDGDGLSGTDTQYF.